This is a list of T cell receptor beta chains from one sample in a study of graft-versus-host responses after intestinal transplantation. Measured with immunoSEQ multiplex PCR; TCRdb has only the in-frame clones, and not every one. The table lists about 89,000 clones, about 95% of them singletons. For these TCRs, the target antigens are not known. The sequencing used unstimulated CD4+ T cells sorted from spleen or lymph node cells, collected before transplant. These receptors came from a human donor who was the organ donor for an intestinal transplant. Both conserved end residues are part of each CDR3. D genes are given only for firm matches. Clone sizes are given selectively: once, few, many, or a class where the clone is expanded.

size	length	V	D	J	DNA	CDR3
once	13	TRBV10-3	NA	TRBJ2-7	TGTGCCAGTACCAAGGGCCTTAGGGACGAGCAGTACTTC	CASTKGLRDEQYF
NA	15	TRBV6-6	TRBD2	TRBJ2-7	TGTGCCAGTACGACGGGACTAGCCATCGCCTACGAGCAGTACTTC	CASTTGLAIAYEQYF
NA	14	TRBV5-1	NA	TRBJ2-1	TGCGCCAGCAGCTTGGTCGGGTCATACAATGAGCAGTTCTTC	CASSLVGSYNEQFF
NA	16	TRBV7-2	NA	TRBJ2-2	TGTGCCAGCAGCTTAAAAACGACGGCGAACACCGGGGAGCTGTTTTTT	CASSLKTTANTGELFF
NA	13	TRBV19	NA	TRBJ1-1	TGTGCCAGTAGTTCGGCGGTAAACACTGAAGCTTTCTTT	CASSSAVNTEAFF
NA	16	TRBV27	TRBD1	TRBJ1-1	TGTGCCAGCAGTTTATGGACAGGGGCTCCGAACACTGAAGCTTTCTTT	CASSLWTGAPNTEAFF
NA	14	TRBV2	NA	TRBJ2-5	TGTGCCAGCAGTGCGGGTCGACTTCTGGAGACCCAGTACTTC	CASSAGRLLETQYF
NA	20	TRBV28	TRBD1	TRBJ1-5	TGTGCCAGCAGTTCATTTGCCCCCGGGACAGGGGGTCAGGGCAATCAGCCCCAGCATTTT	CASSSFAPGTGGQGNQPQHF
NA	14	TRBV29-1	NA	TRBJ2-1	TGCAGCGTTGAAGGGCACGGCCACTACAATGAGCAGTTCTTC	CSVEGHGHYNEQFF
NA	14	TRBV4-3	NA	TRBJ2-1	TGCGCCAGCAGCCAAGGACTATTCGGCGGTGAGCAGTTCTTC	CASSQGLFGGEQFF
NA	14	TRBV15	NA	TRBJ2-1	TGTGCCACCAGCCGCACGACAGATTACAATGAGCAGTTCTTC	CATSRTTDYNEQFF
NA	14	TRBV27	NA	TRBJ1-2	TGTGCCAGCACTCGCCGGGACGGCCTCTATGGCTACACCTTC	CASTRRDGLYGYTF
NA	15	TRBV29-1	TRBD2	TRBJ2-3	TGCAGCGTCCTTCGGACTAGCGGGGACACAGATACGCAGTATTTT	CSVLRTSGDTDTQYF
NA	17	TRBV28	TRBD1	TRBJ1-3	TGTGCCAGCAGTCCCGGACAGGAGATATTCTCTGGAAACACCATATATTTT	CASSPGQEIFSGNTIYF
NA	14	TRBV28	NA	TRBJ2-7	TGTGCCAGCAGTTTATCGGGAGTGACAGACGAGCAGTACTTC	CASSLSGVTDEQYF
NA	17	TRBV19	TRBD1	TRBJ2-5	TGTGCCAGTAGTGGACTGGGACAGGCGGCTAATAGGGAGACCCAGTACTTC	CASSGLGQAANRETQYF
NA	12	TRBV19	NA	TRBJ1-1	TGTGCCAGTAGACAGGGAGGAACTGAAGCTTTCTTT	CASRQGGTEAFF
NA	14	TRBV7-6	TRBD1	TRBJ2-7	TGTGCCAGCACCCTGGGACAGGGGCCCTACGAGCAGTACTTC	CASTLGQGPYEQYF
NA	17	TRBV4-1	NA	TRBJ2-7	TGCGCCAGCAGCCCATTACTTAGAGACAGGCGTTCCTACGAGCAGTACTTC	CASSPLLRDRRSYEQYF
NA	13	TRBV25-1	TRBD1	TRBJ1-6	TGTGCCACCACACAGGGGGGTAATTCACCCCTCCACTTT	CATTQGGNSPLHF
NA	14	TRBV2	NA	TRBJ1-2	TGTGCCAGCAGTGAAACAGTGCAGTACTATGGCTACACCTTC	CASSETVQYYGYTF
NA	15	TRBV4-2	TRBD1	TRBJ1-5	TGTGCCAGCAGCCCCGGGACAGGGGGGAATCAGCCCCAGCATTTT	CASSPGTGGNQPQHF
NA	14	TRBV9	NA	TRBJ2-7	TGTGCCAGCAGCGTAGCCTTACTGGGTCGCGAGCAGTACTTC	CASSVALLGREQYF
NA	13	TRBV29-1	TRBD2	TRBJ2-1	TGCAGCGTCCGGGAGGAGAAATACAATGAGCAGTTCTTC	CSVREEKYNEQFF
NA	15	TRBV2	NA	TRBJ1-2	TGTGCCAGCAGGCCCAGAGGTCAGGAATCCTATGGCTACACCTTC	CASRPRGQESYGYTF
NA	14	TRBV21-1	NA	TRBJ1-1	TGTGCCAGCAGCAACCGACAAATGAACACTGAAGCTTTCTTT	CASSNRQMNTEAFF
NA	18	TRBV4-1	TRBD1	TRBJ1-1	TGCGCCAGCAGCCAAAAGGGTGGGACAGGGGTCATGAACACTGAAGCTTTCTTT	CASSQKGGTGVMNTEAFF
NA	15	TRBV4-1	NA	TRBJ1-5	TGCGCCAGCAGCCGGAGAGAGACGGTAGAGCAGCCCCAGCATTTT	CASSRRETVEQPQHF
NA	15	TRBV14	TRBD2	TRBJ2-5	TGTGCCAGCAGTCGGACTAGCGGGGGACAAGAGACCCAGTACTTC	CASSRTSGGQETQYF
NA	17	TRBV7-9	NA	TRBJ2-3	TGTGCCAGCAGCTTAGGGACAGCGTTTTTGGGCACAGATACGCAGTATTTT	CASSLGTAFLGTDTQYF
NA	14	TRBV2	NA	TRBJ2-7	TGTGCCAGCGGTTTGGCAGGAGGTTACTACGAGCAGTACTTC	CASGLAGGYYEQYF
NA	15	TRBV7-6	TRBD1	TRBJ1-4	TGTGCCAGCAGCATACCGACAGGGCCTAATGAAAAACTGTTTTTT	CASSIPTGPNEKLFF
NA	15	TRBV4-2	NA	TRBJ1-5	TGTGCCAGCAGCCAAGAAGGGCCCAGCAATCAGCCCCAGCATTTT	CASSQEGPSNQPQHF
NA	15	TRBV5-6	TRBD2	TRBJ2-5	TGTGCCAGCAGCTTGCTAGCGGGGTCTCGGGAGACCCAGTACTTC	CASSLLAGSRETQYF
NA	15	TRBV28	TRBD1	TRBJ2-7	TGTGCCAGCAGTTCGACAGGGGCCAATTCCTACGAGCAGTACTTC	CASSSTGANSYEQYF
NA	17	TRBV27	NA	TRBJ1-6	TGTGCCAGCAGTTTTGGGTGGGGTAGGGCCTATAATTCACCCCTCCACTTT	CASSFGWGRAYNSPLHF
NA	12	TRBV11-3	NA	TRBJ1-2	TGTGCCAGCAGCCCCGGGACGTATGGCTACACCTTC	CASSPGTYGYTF
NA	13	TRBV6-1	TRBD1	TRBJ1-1	TGTGCCAGCTCGGTGGACAGGGGAGCTGAAGCTTTCTTT	CASSVDRGAEAFF
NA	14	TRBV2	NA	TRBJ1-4	TGTGCCAGCAGTTTCCCTAGGACGGATGAAAAACTGTTTTTT	CASSFPRTDEKLFF
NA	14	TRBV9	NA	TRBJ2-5	TGTGCCAGCAGCGTAGCGGGGGGCGGGGAGACCCAGTACTTC	CASSVAGGGETQYF
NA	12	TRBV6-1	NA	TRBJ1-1	TGTGCCAGTCGAACGCTGAACACTGAAGCTTTCTTT	CASRTLNTEAFF
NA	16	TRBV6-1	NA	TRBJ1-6	TGTGCCAGCAGTGTGACACAGGGTGGAAGTAATTCACCCCTCCACTTT	CASSVTQGGSNSPLHF
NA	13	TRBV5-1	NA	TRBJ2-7	TGCGCCAGCAGCTTGGATCTTACCGTGGGGCAGTACTTC	CASSLDLTVGQYF
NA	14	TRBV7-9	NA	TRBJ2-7	TGTGCCAGCAGTCAAGTGAGGCCCGGCGGCGAGCAGTACTTC	CASSQVRPGGEQYF
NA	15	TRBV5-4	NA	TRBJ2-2	TGTGCCAGCAGCCCGATACAGGGTTCAGCCGGGGAGCTGTTTTTT	CASSPIQGSAGELFF
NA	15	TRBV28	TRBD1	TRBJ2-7	TGTGCCAGCAGTAGTCCCGGGACAGGGTCCTACGAGCAGTACTTC	CASSSPGTGSYEQYF
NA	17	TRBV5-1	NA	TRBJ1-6	TGCGCCAGCAGCTTGGACTTTATCAACAGTGTCCGTTCACCCCTCCACTTT	CASSLDFINSVRSPLHF
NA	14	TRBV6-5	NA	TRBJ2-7	TGTGCCAGCACCTCTGGGGGGTCTCACTACGAGCAGTACTTC	CASTSGGSHYEQYF
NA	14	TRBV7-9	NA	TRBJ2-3	TGTGCCAGCATCCCTGGGGGGGGGCGGAATACGCAGTATTTT	CASIPGGGRNTQYF
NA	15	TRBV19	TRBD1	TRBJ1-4	TGTGCCAGTAGTATTACCGGGACAGGTAATGAAAAACTGTTTTTT	CASSITGTGNEKLFF
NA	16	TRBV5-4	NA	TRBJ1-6	TGTGCCAGCAGCTTGCCCTATAACAGCGGGAGTTCACCCCTCCACTTT	CASSLPYNSGSSPLHF
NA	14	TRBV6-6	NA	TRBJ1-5	TGTGCCAGCAGTTATGTCGATAGCAATCAGCCCCAGCATTTT	CASSYVDSNQPQHF
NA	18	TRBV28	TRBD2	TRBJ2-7	TGTGCCAGCAGGGGAACCGGGACTAGCGTTTACCCCGTGTCCCAGCAGTACTTC	CASRGTGTSVYPVSQQYF
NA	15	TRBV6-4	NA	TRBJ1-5	TGTGCCAGCACTCTGGCGACAGGTGAGAGGGGGCCCCAGCATTTT	CASTLATGERGPQHF
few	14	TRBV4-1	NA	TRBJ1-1	TGCGCCAGCAGCCTTTCGGGGCACGGGATAGGAGCTTTCTTT	CASSLSGHGIGAFF
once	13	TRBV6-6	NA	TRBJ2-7	TGTGCCAGCAGTTCCAAGGGGACGGGGGAGCAGTACTTC	CASSSKGTGEQYF
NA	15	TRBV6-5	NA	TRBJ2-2	TGTGCCAGCAGTTACTATGGCGTGGTTCCCGGGGAGCTGTTTTTT	CASSYYGVVPGELFF
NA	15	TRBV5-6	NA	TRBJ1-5	TGTGCCAGCAGCTTGGGGGGCAACAGCAATCAGCCCCAGCATTTT	CASSLGGNSNQPQHF
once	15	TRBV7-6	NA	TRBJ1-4	TGTGCCAGCAGCTTAAGAGCGGGGCAGTATGAAAAACTGTTTTTT	CASSLRAGQYEKLFF